The rows below give T cell receptor beta chains drawn from one sample of a study of blood T cells in healthy people across ages. TCRdb passed the 5' RACE reads through MiXCR, listing each CDR3 protein once. The table has around 500,000 distinct CDR3 sequences, around half seen once; the top ten hold around 24%. What was sequenced was blood. These receptors were taken from a man older than 75 in good health. CDR3s include the opening cysteine and the closing phenylalanine or tryptophan. D genes are given only for firm matches. Size values are once, few and many counts, or a class for expanded clones, and some rows have none.

clone_size | j_call | v_call | d_call | cdr3_nt | cdr3_aa
NA | TRBJ2-2 | TRBV12-3/TRBV12-4 | TRBD2 | TGTGCCAGCAGATCTGAGCGGGGGGCCATGGGAGGGGAGCTGTTTTTT | CASRSERGAMGGELFF
NA | TRBJ2-7 | TRBV27 | NA | TGTGCCAGCAGTTTAATCAAGGACAGAGACTATGAGCAGTACTTC | CASSLIKDRDYEQYF
few | TRBJ2-4 | TRBV6-2/TRBV6-3 | NA | TGTGCCAGCAGTTACGTCGGCGAAAACATTCAGTACTTC | CASSYVGENIQYF
NA | TRBJ2-7 | TRBV20-1 | TRBD2 | TGCAGTGCTAGGGCTTCGCCGACTAGCGGTGCCTACGAGCAGTACTTC | CSARASPTSGAYEQYF
few | TRBJ2-7 | TRBV4-3 | TRBD1 | TGCGCCAGCAGCCAGCGAAGAGTTGGGACAGGGGCCTACAATGAGCAGTACTTC | CASSQRRVGTGAYNEQYF
NA | TRBJ1-5 | TRBV27 | TRBD1 | TGTGCCAGCAGTTTAGAGGGCAGGGGGTGGCAGCCCCAGCATTTT | CASSLEGRGWQPQHF
few | TRBJ2-7 | TRBV7-2 | NA | TGTGCCAGCAGCTTAGGGGGGCAGAGCTCCTACGAGCAGTACTTC | CASSLGGQSSYEQYF
few | TRBJ2-5 | TRBV10-3 | NA | TGTGCCATCGAAGCAGGGCCTGGGGAGACCCAGTACTTC | CAIEAGPGETQYF
NA | TRBJ1-6 | TRBV12-3/TRBV12-4 | NA | TGTGCCAGCAGTTTAAAGGCCCCCGACCCCGGGTCCTATAATTCACCCCTCCACTTT | CASSLKAPDPGSYNSPLHF
NA | TRBJ2-3 | TRBV9 | NA | TGTGCCAGCAGCGTAGGCGGGGTAGGAGATACGCAGTATTTT | CASSVGGVGDTQYF
NA | TRBJ2-3 | TRBV5-1 | TRBD1 | TGCGCCAGCAGCTGGGGGACAGTAGGGAGCACAGATACGCAGTATTTT | CASSWGTVGSTDTQYF
few | TRBJ1-2 | TRBV27 | NA | TGTGCCAGCATCCCCGGACGGAGATATGGCTACACCTTC | CASIPGRRYGYTF
NA | TRBJ2-3 | TRBV29-1 | TRBD2 | TGCAGCGTTGAAGATCCCGGGACTAGCGGGAGGGCCGTTCATGTAGATACGCAGTATTTT | CSVEDPGTSGRAVHVDTQYF
many | TRBJ1-2 | TRBV6-6 | NA | TGTGCCAGCAGTCCGCAGGGAAGGGCTAACTATGGCTACACCTTC | CASSPQGRANYGYTF
NA | TRBJ1-2 | TRBV12-3/TRBV12-4 | NA | TGTGCCAGCAGTTTCCGGGACTCAGGCTATGGCTACACCTTC | CASSFRDSGYGYTF
few | TRBJ1-1 | TRBV6-6 | NA | TGTGCCAGCAAGCCCAGTTCCACTGAAGCTTTCTTT | CASKPSSTEAFF
few | TRBJ2-1 | TRBV7-9 | TRBD1 | TGTGCCAGCAGCACCTGGACAGGGGAATTTGAGCAGTTCTTC | CASSTWTGEFEQFF
few | TRBJ1-1 | TRBV20-1 | TRBD1 | TGCAGTGCTCATAAGGACAGGAGCATGAACACTGAAGCTTTCTTT | CSAHKDRSMNTEAFF
NA | TRBJ1-2 | TRBV10-3 | NA | TGTGCCATCAGTGAGGGGAGGGACTTAAACACCTTC | CAISEGRDLNTF
NA | TRBJ2-1 | TRBV5-1 | TRBD2 | TGCGCCAGCAGCTTGGAGGGCGGGGGCTCCTACAATGAGCAGTTCTTC | CASSLEGGGSYNEQFF
few | TRBJ2-1 | TRBV10-3 | TRBD2 | TGTGCCATCAGAGGACTAGCGGGAGGGAGCTCCTACAATGAGCAGTTCTTC | CAIRGLAGGSSYNEQFF
once | TRBJ2-7 | TRBV29-1 | NA | TGCAGCGTTGGGGCAGGGGTCACCGAGCAGTACTTC | CSVGAGVTEQYF
many | TRBJ1-4 | TRBV6-6 | NA | TGTGCCAGCAGACCCCTTTCCCCCTTTAATGAAAAACTGTTTTTT | CASRPLSPFNEKLFF
NA | TRBJ2-1 | TRBV6-2/TRBV6-3 | NA | TGTGCCAGCAGTTACGGGTCTTCAGAGCAGTTCTTC | CASSYGSSEQFF
NA | TRBJ2-3 | TRBV9 | NA | TGTGCCAGCAGCGTCGGCGGCTACACAGATACGCAGTATTTT | CASSVGGYTDTQYF
NA | TRBJ2-1 | TRBV3-1 | NA | TGTGCCAGCAGCCAAGGACAGGCTGCCTACAATGAGCAGTTCTTC | CASSQGQAAYNEQFF
NA | TRBJ2-7 | TRBV2 | NA | TGTGCCAGCCGGGACGACGGCTACGAGCAGTACTTC | CASRDDGYEQYF
NA | TRBJ2-5 | TRBV7-2 | TRBD2 | TGTGCCAGCAGCTTAGACAGCGGGAGTCGCGGGGAGACCCAGTACTTC | CASSLDSGSRGETQYF
NA | TRBJ2-1 | TRBV5-1 | NA | TGCGCCAGCAGCTGGGACATCCAAGAGACCCAGTTCTTC | CASSWDIQETQFF
NA | TRBJ1-2 | TRBV24-1 | NA | TGTGCCACTTCGAGCGTTTCAGAACCCTATGGCTACACCTTC | CATSSVSEPYGYTF
NA | TRBJ1-2 | TRBV6-5 | NA | TGTGCCAGCAGCCGGATCGACGGCCCCGGCTATGGCTACACCTTC | CASSRIDGPGYGYTF
once | TRBJ2-5 | TRBV5-1 | NA | TGCGCCAGCAGCTTGGGACAGAACCAAGAGACCCAGTACTTC | CASSLGQNQETQYF
NA | TRBJ2-4 | TRBV7-2 | NA | TGTGCCAGCAGCTTAGGCCCAGGAAGTGTCCAAAACATTCAGTACTTC | CASSLGPGSVQNIQYF
NA | TRBJ2-3 | TRBV7-2 | NA | TGTGCCAGCAGCTCGGTAACTAGGACAGATACGCAGTATTTT | CASSSVTRTDTQYF
NA | TRBJ1-1 | TRBV7-9 | NA | TGTGCCAGCAGCTCCCGTAGGGGGGGCACTGAAGCTTTCTTT | CASSSRRGGTEAFF
few | TRBJ2-3 | TRBV7-2 | NA | TGTGCCAGCAGCCTTACCCGGGACACCAGCACAGATACGCAGTATTTT | CASSLTRDTSTDTQYF
few | TRBJ1-1 | TRBV3-1 | NA | TGTGCCAGCAGCCAAGAATGGAGGAACACTGAAGCTTTCTTT | CASSQEWRNTEAFF
few | TRBJ2-7 | TRBV4-3 | NA | TGCGCCAGCAGCCCGGGACCGGCCTACGAGCAGTACTTC | CASSPGPAYEQYF
NA | TRBJ2-1 | TRBV7-9 | NA | TGTGCCAGCAGCTTAATTTCGGGGTCCTACAATGAGCAGTTCTTC | CASSLISGSYNEQFF
NA | TRBJ1-2 | TRBV12-5 | NA | TGTGCTAGTGGTTCCAGGGAGAATAATGGCTACACCTTC | CASGSRENNGYTF
few | TRBJ1-5 | TRBV20-1 | NA | TGCAGTGCTAGGGTTCAGGGCGGGGGGAATCAGCCCCAGCATTTT | CSARVQGGGNQPQHF
NA | TRBJ2-1 | TRBV20-1 | NA | TGCAGTGCTAGCGGGGGAATCTATGAGCAGTTCTTC | CSASGGIYEQFF